The entry below gives a single T cell receptor beta chain sequence along with its context. Its matching antigen is unknown. The sample is drawn from a study of PD-1 blockade in mismatch repair-deficient tumors. Repertoires were generated with immunoSEQ multiplex PCR, while TCRdb's copy carries only in-frame clones and drops some. The profile shows 100,000 to 150,000 clones, about 85% of them singletons. The V gene's germline CDR1 is SGHRS and CDR2 YFSETQ. This CDR3 is 13 amino acids long. Trimming pared 4 bases from V and 5 bases from J, leaving 11 bases between. Study observations and caveats: Tumor-resident clones, often undetectable pretreatment in blood, expanded then contracted after pembrolizumab.

This sequence originates from an adult with mismatch repair-deficient cancer. Sequencing was performed on peripheral blood, taken 44 weeks after starting pembrolizumab. V and J are TRBV5-1 and TRBJ2-3, with a possible D match to TRBD2 (5 bases). CDR3 nucleotide sequence: TGCGCCAGCAGCCCGACTAACGTAGATACGCAGTATTTT. Amino acids: CASSPTNVDTQYF. The full variable domain, its missing parts supplied by reference TRBV5-1 and TRBJ2-3, is KAGVTQTPRYLIKTRGQQVTLSCSPISGHRSVSWYQQTPGQGLQFLFEYFSETQRNKGNFPGRFSGRQFSNSRSEMNVSTLELGDSALYLCASSPTNVDTQYFGPGTRLTVL.